This T cell receptor beta chain is from a study of T cells after posttransplantation cyclophosphamide. Here immunoSEQ multiplex PCR was the method, and the copy in TCRdb shows in-frame clones only, minus some. The sample lists about 22,000 clones; less than 98% were seen once. Turning to this clone: The target antigen is unknown.

The study, taken as a whole, reports: Blood and skin or GI T cell repertoires showed limited TRB overlap.

Trimming took off 2 bases at V and 7 bases at J, with 9 bases between the two ends. CDR1 and CDR2 (germline): LNHDA, SQIVND (reference sequence). The CDR3 consists of 13 residues. Cells defined as naive were viable CD3+CD4+ or CD3+CD8+ and CCR7+CD45RA+CD45RO-CD95-CD27+CD28+. The related graft donor's blood sample was taken on the day of bone marrow donation. This sequence joins TRBV19 and TRBJ1-5; D gene uncertain. The specimen was naive CD4+ T cells sorted from PBMCs. This TCR derives from a middle-aged man in good health, CMV-negative, and a related stem cell transplant donor. The CDR3 loop reads CASSIQFFQPQHF. For the CDR3, the DNA is TGTGCCAGTAGTATACAGTTCTTCCAGCCCCAGCATTTT. Based on the CDR3 plus reference TRBV19 and TRBJ1-5, the full variable domain is DGGITQSPKYLFRKEGQNVTLSCEQNLNHDAMYWYRQDPGQGLRLIYYSQIVNDFQKGDIAEGYSVSREKKESFPLTVTSAQKNPTAFYLCASSIQFFQPQHFGDGTRLSIL.